These T cell receptor beta chains were read from a single sample in a study of cytomegalovirus exposure and HLA in healthy donors. Method: immunoSEQ multiplex PCR; TCRdb's copy keeps in-frame clones and lacks some. The profile shows roughly 200,000 clones, roughly 85% of them singletons. Sample: PBMCs. These TCRs come from a woman between 50 and 59 years old in good health and CMV-seronegative. The CDR3 runs from the conserved cysteine through the conserved F or W. The D gene is left open where the match is weak. Clone size is not always given. Where it is, it says once, few, many or a class for expanded clones.

v_gene: TRBV6-5
j_gene: TRBJ2-1
abundance: -
d_gene: TRBD2
CDR3aa: CASSAGTSPYNEQFF
CDR3nt: TGTGCCAGCAGTGCCGGGACTAGCCCCTACAATGAGCAGTTCTTC

v_gene: TRBV6-1
j_gene: TRBJ2-7
abundance: -
d_gene: TRBD1
CDR3aa: CASSVSGTGIYEQYF
CDR3nt: TGTGCCAGCAGTGTCTCCGGGACAGGAATCTACGAGCAGTACTTC

v_gene: TRBV5-5
j_gene: TRBJ2-1
abundance: -
d_gene: TRBD2
CDR3aa: CASWGLAGDNEQFF
CDR3nt: TGTGCCAGCTGGGGGCTAGCGGGAGACAATGAGCAGTTCTTC

v_gene: TRBV6-5
j_gene: TRBJ2-5
abundance: -
d_gene: -
CDR3aa: CASSYAGQETQYF
CDR3nt: TGTGCCAGCAGTTACGCGGGACAAGAGACCCAGTACTTC

v_gene: TRBV18
j_gene: TRBJ1-4
abundance: -
d_gene: TRBD1
CDR3aa: CASSPWTGGENEKLFF
CDR3nt: TGTGCCAGCTCACCGTGGACAGGGGGGGAAAATGAAAAACTGTTTTTT

v_gene: TRBV7-9
j_gene: TRBJ1-1
abundance: -
d_gene: -
CDR3aa: CASSPTVGTEAFF
CDR3nt: TGTGCCAGCAGCCCGACAGTCGGCACTGAAGCTTTCTTT

v_gene: TRBV15
j_gene: TRBJ1-1
abundance: -
d_gene: -
CDR3aa: CATSRAPRRADTEAFF
CDR3nt: TGTGCCACCAGCAGGGCCCCGAGGAGGGCGGACACTGAAGCTTTCTTT

v_gene: TRBV27
j_gene: TRBJ2-7
abundance: -
d_gene: TRBD1
CDR3aa: CASSWGQGISYEQYF
CDR3nt: TGTGCCAGCAGTTGGGGACAGGGGATCTCCTACGAGCAGTACTTC

v_gene: TRBV9
j_gene: TRBJ2-3
abundance: few
d_gene: -
CDR3aa: CASSPPRFQGLNTDTQYF
CDR3nt: TGTGCCAGCAGCCCACCCCGGTTCCAGGGTCTTAACACAGATACGCAGTATTTT

v_gene: TRBV7-6
j_gene: TRBJ2-2
abundance: -
d_gene: TRBD2
CDR3aa: CASSSRGGGYTGELFF
CDR3nt: TGTGCCAGCAGCTCCCGTGGGGGGGGGTACACCGGGGAGCTGTTTTTT

v_gene: TRBV18
j_gene: TRBJ1-2
abundance: -
d_gene: TRBD1
CDR3aa: CASSPSSGQGANYGYTF
CDR3nt: TGTGCCAGCTCACCGTCCTCAGGACAGGGGGCAAACTATGGCTACACCTTC

v_gene: TRBV7-9
j_gene: TRBJ1-2
abundance: -
d_gene: -
CDR3aa: CASSFRQNYGYTF
CDR3nt: TGTGCCAGCAGCTTTAGACAGAACTATGGCTACACCTTC

v_gene: TRBV6-6
j_gene: TRBJ1-1
abundance: -
d_gene: -
CDR3aa: CASSNQGTEAFF
CDR3nt: TGTGCCAGCAGTAATCAGGGAACTGAAGCTTTCTTT

v_gene: TRBV11-1
j_gene: TRBJ2-5
abundance: once
d_gene: TRBD2
CDR3aa: CASSLAPTGGGQETQYF
CDR3nt: TGTGCCAGCAGCTTAGCGCCCACTGGCGGGGGACAAGAGACCCAGTACTTC

v_gene: TRBV5-4
j_gene: TRBJ2-7
abundance: -
d_gene: TRBD1
CDR3aa: CASSTFTGTGNGEQYF
CDR3nt: TGTGCCAGCAGCACCTTTACCGGGACAGGGAATGGGGAGCAGTACTTC

v_gene: TRBV19
j_gene: TRBJ1-1
abundance: -
d_gene: -
CDR3aa: CASSFTRERTEAFF
CDR3nt: TGTGCCAGTAGTTTCACACGGGAGAGGACTGAAGCTTTCTTT

v_gene: TRBV5-8
j_gene: TRBJ1-4
abundance: -
d_gene: -
CDR3aa: CASSLEGDTIAREKLFF
CDR3nt: TGTGCCAGCAGCTTGGAGGGGGACACAATAGCTCGGGAAAAACTGTTTTTT

v_gene: TRBV27
j_gene: TRBJ2-2
abundance: -
d_gene: -
CDR3aa: CASRAVTRGTGELFF
CDR3nt: TGTGCCAGCAGGGCCGTGACTAGGGGCACCGGGGAGCTGTTTTTT

v_gene: TRBV13
j_gene: TRBJ2-7
abundance: -
d_gene: TRBD1
CDR3aa: CASSSRDRVENEQYF
CDR3nt: TGTGCCAGCAGCTCCCGGGACAGGGTAGAAAACGAGCAGTACTTC

v_gene: TRBV7-2
j_gene: TRBJ2-7
abundance: -
d_gene: TRBD2
CDR3aa: CASSLELAGGDLYF
CDR3nt: TGTGCCAGCAGCTTAGAGCTAGCGGGAGGAGATTTGTACTTC

v_gene: TRBV5-1
j_gene: TRBJ1-4
abundance: -
d_gene: -
CDR3aa: CASSSRGGDEKLFF
CDR3nt: TGCGCCAGCAGCTCCCGGGGAGGAGACGAAAAACTGTTTTTT

v_gene: TRBV27
j_gene: TRBJ2-7
abundance: -
d_gene: -
CDR3aa: CASSSSPVEQYF
CDR3nt: TGTGCCAGCAGTTCTTCTCCCGTCGAGCAGTACTTC

v_gene: TRBV2
j_gene: TRBJ2-7
abundance: -
d_gene: TRBD1
CDR3aa: CASIRDRPYEQYF
CDR3nt: TGTGCCAGCATCCGGGACAGGCCCTACGAGCAGTACTTC

v_gene: TRBV5-5
j_gene: TRBJ2-7
abundance: -
d_gene: -
CDR3aa: CASSPIQGGYEQYF
CDR3nt: TGTGCCAGCAGCCCCATCCAGGGGGGATACGAGCAGTACTTC

v_gene: TRBV11-2
j_gene: TRBJ2-1
abundance: -
d_gene: TRBD2
CDR3aa: CASSLRPSGRAYNEQFF
CDR3nt: TGTGCCAGCAGCTTACGACCTAGCGGGAGGGCTTACAATGAGCAGTTCTTC

v_gene: TRBV7-2
j_gene: TRBJ2-1
abundance: -
d_gene: -
CDR3aa: CASSLGGDYNEQFF
CDR3nt: TGTGCCAGCAGCCTAGGGGGAGACTACAATGAGCAGTTCTTC

v_gene: TRBV9
j_gene: TRBJ2-7
abundance: -
d_gene: TRBD2
CDR3aa: CASSAASGSSYEQYF
CDR3nt: TGTGCCAGCAGCGCGGCTAGCGGGAGCTCCTACGAGCAGTACTTC

v_gene: TRBV5-5
j_gene: TRBJ2-7
abundance: few
d_gene: TRBD2
CDR3aa: CASTLRTSGAYEQYF
CDR3nt: TGTGCCAGCACCCTAAGGACTAGCGGGGCATACGAGCAGTACTTC

v_gene: TRBV27
j_gene: TRBJ2-3
abundance: -
d_gene: TRBD2
CDR3aa: CASSLWVAGVSDTQYF
CDR3nt: TGTGCCAGCAGTTTATGGGTAGCGGGAGTATCAGATACGCAGTATTTT

v_gene: TRBV5-6
j_gene: TRBJ2-5
abundance: once
d_gene: -
CDR3aa: CASSLDPAGRVETQYF
CDR3nt: TGTGCCAGCAGCTTGGACCCTGCGGGGCGGGTAGAGACCCAGTACTTC

v_gene: TRBV7-6
j_gene: TRBJ2-7
abundance: few
d_gene: TRBD1
CDR3aa: CASSPGQSLGEQYF
CDR3nt: TGTGCCAGCAGCCCGGGACAGAGTTTAGGGGAGCAGTACTTC

v_gene: TRBV6-5
j_gene: TRBJ1-3
abundance: -
d_gene: TRBD1
CDR3aa: CASSRGTVSGNTIYF
CDR3nt: TGTGCCAGCAGTCGGGGGACAGTCTCTGGAAACACCATATATTTT

v_gene: TRBV30
j_gene: TRBJ1-5
abundance: -
d_gene: TRBD1
CDR3aa: CAWGDRANQPQHF
CDR3nt: TGTGCCTGGGGGGACAGGGCCAATCAGCCCCAGCATTTT

v_gene: TRBV6-1
j_gene: TRBJ2-7
abundance: -
d_gene: TRBD2
CDR3aa: CASSEGLAGGPYEQYF
CDR3nt: TGTGCCAGCAGTGAGGGACTAGCGGGGGGCCCCTACGAGCAGTACTTC

v_gene: TRBV5-4
j_gene: TRBJ2-2
abundance: -
d_gene: -
CDR3aa: CASSLVADGELFF
CDR3nt: TGTGCCAGCAGCTTGGTTGCGGACGGGGAGCTGTTTTTT

v_gene: TRBV7-2
j_gene: TRBJ1-5
abundance: -
d_gene: TRBD1
CDR3aa: CASSPQTGYGQPQHF
CDR3nt: TGTGCCAGCAGCCCACAGACAGGGTATGGTCAGCCCCAGCATTTT

v_gene: TRBV30
j_gene: TRBJ2-1
abundance: once
d_gene: -
CDR3aa: CAWSDRVSYNEQFF
CDR3nt: TGTGCCTGGAGTGACAGGGTTTCTTACAATGAGCAGTTCTTC

v_gene: TRBV5-4
j_gene: TRBJ1-1
abundance: -
d_gene: -
CDR3aa: CASSLSGKITEAFF
CDR3nt: TGTGCCAGCAGCCTGTCAGGGAAAATCACTGAAGCTTTCTTT

v_gene: TRBV28
j_gene: TRBJ2-4
abundance: -
d_gene: -
CDR3aa: CASSRGGVKNIQYF
CDR3nt: TGTGCCAGCAGCCGCGGAGGGGTTAAAAACATTCAGTACTTC

v_gene: TRBV6-1
j_gene: TRBJ1-5
abundance: -
d_gene: -
CDR3aa: CASSLREGQPQHF
CDR3nt: TGTGCCAGCAGTCTCAGGGAGGGTCAGCCCCAGCATTTT

v_gene: TRBV28
j_gene: TRBJ2-1
abundance: -
d_gene: TRBD2
CDR3aa: CASSSGLAGGGQFF
CDR3nt: TGTGCCAGCAGTTCGGGACTAGCGGGAGGTGGGCAGTTCTTC